This T cell receptor beta chain was identified in a study of beta chain features in type 1 diabetes. A note on this clone: Its antigen is as yet unknown. Other DNA sequences in the same sample also yield this CDR3.

This CDR3 spans 12 amino acids. From germline, CDR1 is SQVTM and CDR2 ANQGSEA. V was pared by 6 bases and J by 0 bases, with 9 bases between. Findings of the study overall: Researchers report that Type 1 diabetes patients had moderately but significantly shorter TCRB CDR3s across all four CD4+ subsets.

The entirety of the isolated RNA underwent reverse transcription, so expressed TCRB transcripts were sequenced. TCRdb's copy holds only in-frame clones and misses some; the assay was immunoSEQ multiplex PCR. Among some 240,000 clones, 16% were seen once, and the ten largest hold about 0.078%. This sequence originates from a man aged 30 to 39 with type 1 diabetes. Material for sequencing was naive CD4+ T cells from blood. The rearrangement links TRBV29-1 to TRBJ2-7; no clear D gene. CDR3 protein: CSVGGSSYEQYF. DNA of the CDR3: TGCAGCGTAGGCGGTAGCTCCTACGAGCAGTACTTC.